These 2 T cell receptor beta chains came from one sample sequenced in a study of tumor-infiltrating lymphocytes in primary liver carcinoma. Co-extracted RNA and DNA came from about 19-30 mg of unsorted bulk tissue. Production of TCR beta cDNA used around 0.45 ug total RNA together with a constant-region primer. TCR beta libraries came from three nested multiplex PCR rounds using slightly modified ARM-PCR. PCR rounds one and two used TRBV1-TRBV30 forward primers with a C-beta reverse primer for roughly 9 cycles each. TCRdb analysed the multiplex PCR reads with MiXCR anew, one entry per CDR3 protein. The sample has more than 40,000 distinct CDR3 sequences, 71% seen once; the top ten hold 25% to 35%. Input material: liver tumor tissue from sampling region 5. Documented subset: tumor region T5, tumor centre. The receptors shown here come from a man aged 40-49 years with primary liver carcinoma and hepatitis B virus infection.

Comment on this clonotype: This may arise from a read error, as a much more abundant clone is one base away. J is TRBJ2-7 and V is TRBV6-5; D possibly corresponds to TRBD2 (5 bases). This CDR3 is 13 amino acids long. CDR1 MNHEY and CDR2 SVGAGI come from the germline V gene. The CDR3 loop is CASRREPVGEEYF. Written as DNA, the CDR3 is TGTGCCAGCAGGAGGGAACCCGTGGGCGAGGAGTACTTC.

This rearrangement joins TRBV11-2 to TRBJ2-7, with D possibly TRBD2 on 6 matching bases. Trimming took 8 bases from V and 13 from J, leaving 24 bases between them. The germline gives CDR1 SGHAT, CDR2 FQNNGV. The CDR3 runs 13 residues. CDR3 residues: CASCLSELASQYF. CDR3 sequence (DNA): TGTGCCAGCTGTTTAAGTGAGCTAGCGTCGCAATACTTC.